This T cell receptor beta chain was identified during a study of T cell responses to AZD1222 COVID-19 vaccine (dated by TCRdb to the early 2020s). The study in broad terms: AZD1222 recipients whose second dose came at about 4 weeks and those whose second dose came at about 12 weeks were combined into one group, since spike-specific TCR depth and breadth did not differ between the two schedules. Enrollment into the trials was organized by age into subgroups of 18-55, 56-69 and 70-plus years, and those subgroups contained roughly 140, 27 and 60 TCR-sequenced participants, respectively. A total of around 240 trial participants underwent TCR sequencing, of whom 207 received two doses of AZD1222 and about 26 received two doses of the MenACWY control vaccine. What the research found in general, with its limitations: No day 14 peak-response samples were available, so repertoires were characterized only after the peak T cell response. Conclusions about previously exposed vaccinees were limited because only six or seven AZD1222 recipients were SARS-CoV-2 seropositive at baseline. Reportedly, close to half of the unique spike-specific TCRs recognized epitopes lying outside the regions that are mutated in the B.1.351 and B.1.1.7 variants. Spike-specific TCR breadth and depth rose significantly after two AZD1222 doses compared with day 0 and with MenACWY recipients. Most participants were white British and females outnumbered males, and the authors suggested that clonal diversity may have been underestimated. In the small 56-69-year group, the increase in depth fell short of significance, most likely because of low power. The whole spike protein was spanned by vaccine-associated CD4 TCRs, and dominant responses were seen in regions 160-218 and 743-854.

The time point tag for this specimen amounts to: baseline before first vaccination. Vaccinee samples came from UK trials COV001 and COV002, including a single-blind randomized controlled phase 2/3 trial of AZD1222 (ChAdOx1 nCoV-19) in healthy adults. For TCRbeta chain sequencing, PBMC samples from trial participants were taken at day 0 and at day 28 after the second dose. The CDR3 regions of human TCRbeta chains were analyzed by immunosequencing. For the original study's pipeline: TCRs in the repertoires were matched against a reference library of SARS-CoV-2-specific TCRs that had been generated with the MIRA antigen-specificity platform. Breadth was defined as the fraction of unique TCRs that were SARS-CoV-2-associated. Depth was defined as the fraction of total T cells that were SARS-CoV-2-associated. Using the MIRA data, each spike-specific TCR was mapped to the spike region that the TCR reacts to and placed in a CD4 or CD8 class. Log10-transformed breadth and depth values were compared by one-way ANOVA with Sidak's multiple comparisons tests. TCRdb limited this immuneACCESS table to in-frame rearrangements with V and J called. A share of clones is missing; checked studies link under half to unresolved V genes, and the rest is unexplained. V, J and clone size derive from that table, while D and trimming were established from the DNA sequence. The sample yields about 260,000 clones; 93% were counted once. Less than 0.6% of the sample is held by the ten biggest clonotypes.

This clone turned up a few times. It has no known antigen specificity. Base quality data are lacking; no much larger clone is found one base away. V is pruned by 2 bases and J by 2 bases, leaving 10 bases of the junction without a gene match. Including cysteine and phenylalanine, the CDR3 has 17 amino acids. Just CDR3 DNA is preserved here, 51 bases in frame from base 1. The germline V gene (reference sequence) supplies CDR1 LGHDT and CDR2 YNNKEL. This specimen consisted of peripheral blood, obtained on day 0 of AZD1222 vaccination. The receptor was derived from an adult in good health. The rearranged chain carries TRBV3-1 (or the pseudogene TRBV3-2) and TRBJ2-3; 7 middle bases align to TRBD2. The DNA sequence is as follows: TGTGCCAGCAGCCAAATAGGGGACTACACTATCACAGATACGCAGTATTTT. Its amino acids are CASSQIGDYTITDTQYF.